A single T cell receptor beta chain is shown here with its context. The antigen is undetermined. Cycle 7 day 1, cycle 4 day 1, and baseline were the timepoints at which blood was sampled. These data belong to a study of OX40 agonist ivuxolimab in advanced cancers. Generated by immunoSEQ multiplex PCR, the TCRdb table keeps only in-frame clones and is missing some. The data show about 53,000 clones, with roughly 83% seen just once and around 13% held by the top ten. Findings of the study overall: Both CD4+ and CD8+ T cell populations in blood had undergone clonal expansion by week 6 at 0.1 to 3.0 mg/kg. Some nonresponders additionally presented with little normalized T-cell clonal expansion.

Here the sequenced sample was CD4+ or CD8+ T cells sorted from blood, taken in a trial of the OX40 agonist ivuxolimab. The sequence derives from an adult with an advanced solid tumor such as melanoma, head and neck, liver or kidney cancer.

The CDR3 DNA follows: TGTGCCACCAGCAGGCCCAGGGATGCGGGAAACACCATATATTTT. This encodes CATSRPRDAGNTIYF. The chain couples TRBV15 to TRBJ1-3, with D tentatively TRBD1 (5 bases). The CDR3 has 15 residues. Germline lookup yields CDR1 LNHNV and CDR2 YYDKDF (reference sequence). V was pared by 3 bases and J by 4 bases, with 13 bases between.